This TCR beta chain was identified during a study of blood T cell repertoires in COVID-19. About the study: Specimens from acute and convalescent COVID-19 originated in the United States, Italy and Spain. The cDNA or gDNA used as material had been derived from T cells, B-cell-depleted T cells, or PBMCs.

The germline gives CDR1 SGDLS, CDR2 YYNGEE. V lost 5 bases and J lost 0; bases outside the gene matches: 6. This CDR3 is built from 16 residues. Sequencing was performed with immunoSEQ multiplex PCR; in TCRdb, only in-frame clones are kept and a portion is missing. The repertoire holds under 100,000 clones, with 89% as singletons. The sequencing input was peripheral blood. The source of this sequence is a woman in her 70s with acute or convalescent COVID-19. V and J are TRBV9 and TRBJ1-2, with TRBD1 matching 11 bases. Here the CDR3 reads CASRGQGAITNYGYTF. The CDR3 nucleotides are TGTGCCAGCAGAGGACAGGGGGCCATAACTAACTATGGCTACACCTTC.